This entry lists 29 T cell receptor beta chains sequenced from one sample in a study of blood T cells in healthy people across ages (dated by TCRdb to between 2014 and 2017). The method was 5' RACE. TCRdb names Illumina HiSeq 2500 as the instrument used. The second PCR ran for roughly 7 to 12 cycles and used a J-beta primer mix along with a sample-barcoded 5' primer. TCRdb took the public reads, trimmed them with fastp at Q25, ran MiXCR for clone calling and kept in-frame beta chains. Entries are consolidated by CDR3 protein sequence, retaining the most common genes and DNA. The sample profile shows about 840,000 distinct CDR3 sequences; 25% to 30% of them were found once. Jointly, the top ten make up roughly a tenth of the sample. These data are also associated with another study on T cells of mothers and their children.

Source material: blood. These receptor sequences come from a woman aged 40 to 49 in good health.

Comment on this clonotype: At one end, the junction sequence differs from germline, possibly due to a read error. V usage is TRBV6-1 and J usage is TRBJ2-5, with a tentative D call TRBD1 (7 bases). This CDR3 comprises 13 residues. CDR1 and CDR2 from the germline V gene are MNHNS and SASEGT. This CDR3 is CARSPQGGETQYF. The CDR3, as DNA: TGTGCCCGCAGCCCTCAGGGGGGAGAGACCCAGTACTTC.

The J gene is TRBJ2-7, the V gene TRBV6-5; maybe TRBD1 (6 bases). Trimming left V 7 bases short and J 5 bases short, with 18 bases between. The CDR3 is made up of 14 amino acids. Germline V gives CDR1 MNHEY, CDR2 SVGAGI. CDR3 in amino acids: CASNPRAGVDEQYF. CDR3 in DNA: TGTGCCAGCAATCCCCGGGCAGGGGTCGACGAGCAGTACTTC.

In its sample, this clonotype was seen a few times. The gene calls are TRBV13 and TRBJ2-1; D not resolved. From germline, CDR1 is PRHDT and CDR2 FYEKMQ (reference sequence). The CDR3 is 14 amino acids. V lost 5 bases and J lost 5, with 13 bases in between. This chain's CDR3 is CASSQTGYHNEQFF. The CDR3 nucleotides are TGTGCCAGCAGCCAAACCGGATACCACAATGAGCAGTTCTTC.

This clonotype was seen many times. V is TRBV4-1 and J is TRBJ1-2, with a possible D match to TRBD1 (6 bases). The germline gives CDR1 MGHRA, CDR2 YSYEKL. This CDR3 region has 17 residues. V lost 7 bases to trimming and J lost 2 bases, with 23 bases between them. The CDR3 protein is CASTGFRGREQNYGYTF. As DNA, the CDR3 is TGCGCCAGCACCGGTTTCAGGGGTAGGGAACAGAACTATGGCTACACCTTC.

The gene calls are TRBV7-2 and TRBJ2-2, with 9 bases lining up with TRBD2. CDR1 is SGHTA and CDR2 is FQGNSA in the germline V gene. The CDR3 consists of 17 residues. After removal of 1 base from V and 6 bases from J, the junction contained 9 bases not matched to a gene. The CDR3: CASSLEGLRGGSGELFF. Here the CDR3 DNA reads TGTGCCAGCAGCTTAGAGGGTTTGCGGGGGGGCTCCGGGGAGCTGTTTTTT.

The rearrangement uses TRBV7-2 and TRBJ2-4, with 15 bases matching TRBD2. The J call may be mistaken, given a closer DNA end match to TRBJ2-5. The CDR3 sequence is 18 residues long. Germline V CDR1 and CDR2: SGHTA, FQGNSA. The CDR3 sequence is CASSLKPGLAGGQETQYF. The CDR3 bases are TGTGCCAGCAGCTTAAAACCGGGACTAGCGGGGGGCCAAGAGACCCAGTACTTC.

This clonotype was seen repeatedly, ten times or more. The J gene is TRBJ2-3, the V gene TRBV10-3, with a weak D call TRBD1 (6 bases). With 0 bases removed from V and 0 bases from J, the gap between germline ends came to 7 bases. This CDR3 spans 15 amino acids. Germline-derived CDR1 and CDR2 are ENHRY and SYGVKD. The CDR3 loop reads CAISESGQSTDTQYF. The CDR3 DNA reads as TGTGCCATCAGTGAGTCAGGACAGAGCACAGATACGCAGTATTTT.

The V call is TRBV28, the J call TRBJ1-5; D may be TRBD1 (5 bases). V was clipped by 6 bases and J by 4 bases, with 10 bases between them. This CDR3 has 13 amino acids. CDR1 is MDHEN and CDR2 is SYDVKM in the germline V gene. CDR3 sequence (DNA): TGTGCCAGCAGGTCAGGGCCAAATCAGCCCCAGCATTTT. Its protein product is CASRSGPNQPQHF. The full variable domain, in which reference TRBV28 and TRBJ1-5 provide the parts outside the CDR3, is DVKVTQSSRYLVKRTGEKVFLECVQDMDHENMFWYRQDPGLGLRLIYFSYDVKMKEKGDIPEGYSVSREKKERFSLILESASTNQTSMYLCASRSGPNQPQHFGDGTRLSIL.

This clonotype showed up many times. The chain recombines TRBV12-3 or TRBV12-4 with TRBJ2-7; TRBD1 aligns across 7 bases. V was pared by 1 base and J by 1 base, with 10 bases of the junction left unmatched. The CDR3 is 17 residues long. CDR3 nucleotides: TGTGCCAGCAGTTTAGAACCGGCAGGGGGTCTATCCTACGAGCAGTACTTC. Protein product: CASSLEPAGGLSYEQYF.

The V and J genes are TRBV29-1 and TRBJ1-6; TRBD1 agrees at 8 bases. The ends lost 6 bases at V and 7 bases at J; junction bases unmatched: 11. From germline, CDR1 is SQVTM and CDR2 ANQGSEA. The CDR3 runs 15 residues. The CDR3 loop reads CSVRTGSAINSPLHF. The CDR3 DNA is TGCAGCGTACGGACAGGGTCTGCGATCAATTCACCCCTCCACTTT.

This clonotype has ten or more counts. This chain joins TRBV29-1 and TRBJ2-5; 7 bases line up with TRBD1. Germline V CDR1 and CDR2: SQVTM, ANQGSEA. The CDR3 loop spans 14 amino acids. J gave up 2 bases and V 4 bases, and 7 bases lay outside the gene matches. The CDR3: CSVVPQGQQETQYF. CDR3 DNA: TGCAGCGTTGTCCCACAGGGGCAACAAGAGACCCAGTACTTC.

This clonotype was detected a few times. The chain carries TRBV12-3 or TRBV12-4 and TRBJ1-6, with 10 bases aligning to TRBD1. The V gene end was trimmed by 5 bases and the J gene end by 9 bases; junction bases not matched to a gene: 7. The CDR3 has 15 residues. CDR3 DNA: TGTGCCAGCAGTCCCGCCGGGACAGGGGCTTCACCCCTCCACTTT. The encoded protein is CASSPAGTGASPLHF.

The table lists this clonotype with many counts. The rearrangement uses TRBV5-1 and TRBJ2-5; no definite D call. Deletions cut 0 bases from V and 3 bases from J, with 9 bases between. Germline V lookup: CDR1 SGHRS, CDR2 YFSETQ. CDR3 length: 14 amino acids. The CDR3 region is CASSLGQVEETQYF. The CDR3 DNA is TGCGCCAGCAGCTTGGGACAAGTAGAAGAGACCCAGTACTTC.

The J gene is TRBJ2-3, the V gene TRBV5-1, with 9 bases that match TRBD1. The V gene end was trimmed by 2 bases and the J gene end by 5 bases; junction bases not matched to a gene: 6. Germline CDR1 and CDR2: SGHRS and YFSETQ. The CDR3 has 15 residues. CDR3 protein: CASSFQGQGLDTQYF. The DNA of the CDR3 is TGCGCCAGCAGCTTCCAGGGACAGGGATTAGATACGCAGTATTTT.

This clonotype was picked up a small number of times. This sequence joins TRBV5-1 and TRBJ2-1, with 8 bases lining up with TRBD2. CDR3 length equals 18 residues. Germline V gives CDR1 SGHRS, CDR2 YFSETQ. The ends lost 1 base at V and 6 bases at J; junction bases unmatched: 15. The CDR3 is CASSLPVWGGGSFNEQFF. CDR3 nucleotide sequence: TGCGCCAGCAGCTTGCCCGTTTGGGGCGGGGGGTCTTTCAATGAGCAGTTCTTC.

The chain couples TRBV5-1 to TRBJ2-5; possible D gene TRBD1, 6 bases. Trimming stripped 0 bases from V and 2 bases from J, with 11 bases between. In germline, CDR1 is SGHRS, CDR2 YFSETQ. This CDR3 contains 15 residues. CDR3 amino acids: CASSLEDSPQETQYF. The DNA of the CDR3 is TGCGCCAGCAGCTTGGAGGACAGTCCACAAGAGACCCAGTACTTC. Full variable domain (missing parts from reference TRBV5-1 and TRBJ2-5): KAGVTQTPRYLIKTRGQQVTLSCSPISGHRSVSWYQQTPGQGLQFLFEYFSETQRNKGNFPGRFSGRQFSNSRSEMNVSTLELGDSALYLCASSLEDSPQETQYFGPGTRLLVL.

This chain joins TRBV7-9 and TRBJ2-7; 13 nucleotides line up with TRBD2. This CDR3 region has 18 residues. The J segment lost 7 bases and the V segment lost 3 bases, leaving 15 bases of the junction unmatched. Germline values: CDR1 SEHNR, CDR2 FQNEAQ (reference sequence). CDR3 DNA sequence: TGTGCCAGCAGCTTGTTAACTAGCGGGGGGGATGGTGGTAATGAGCAGTACTTC. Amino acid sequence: CASSLLTSGGDGGNEQYF. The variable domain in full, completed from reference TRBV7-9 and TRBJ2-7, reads DTGVSQNPRHKITKRGQNVTFRCDPISEHNRLYWYRQTLGQGPEFLTYFQNEAQLEKSRLLSDRFSAERPKGSFSTLEIQRTEQGDSAMYLCASSLLTSGGDGGNEQYFGPGTRLTVT.

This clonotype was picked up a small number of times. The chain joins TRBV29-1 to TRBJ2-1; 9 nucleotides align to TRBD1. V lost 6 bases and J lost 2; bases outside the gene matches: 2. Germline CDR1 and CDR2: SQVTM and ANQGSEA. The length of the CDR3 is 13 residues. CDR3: CSVRDRAYNEQFF. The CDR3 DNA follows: TGCAGCGTCCGGGACAGGGCCTACAATGAGCAGTTCTTC.

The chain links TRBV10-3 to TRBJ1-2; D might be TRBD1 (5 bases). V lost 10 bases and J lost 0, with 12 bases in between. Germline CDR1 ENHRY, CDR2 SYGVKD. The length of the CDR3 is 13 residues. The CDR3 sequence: CATREDPNYGYTF. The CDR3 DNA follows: TGTGCCACCAGGGAGGATCCTAACTATGGCTACACCTTC.

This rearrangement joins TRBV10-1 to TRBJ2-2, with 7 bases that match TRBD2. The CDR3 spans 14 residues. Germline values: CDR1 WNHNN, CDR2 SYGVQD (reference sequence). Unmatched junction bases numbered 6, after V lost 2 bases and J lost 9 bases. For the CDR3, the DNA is TGCGCCAGCAGTGAGGAGCGGGGATTGAGGGAGCTGTTTTTT. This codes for CASSEERGLRELFF.

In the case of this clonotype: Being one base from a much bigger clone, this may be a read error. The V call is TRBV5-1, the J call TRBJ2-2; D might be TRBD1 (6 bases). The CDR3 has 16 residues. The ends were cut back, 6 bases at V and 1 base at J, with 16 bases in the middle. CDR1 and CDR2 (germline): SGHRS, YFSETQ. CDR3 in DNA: TGCGCCAGCATACAGGGCAGGATTGAGAACACCGGGGAGCTGTTTTTT. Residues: CASIQGRIENTGELFF.

In DNA, the CDR3 is TGTGCCAGCAGTCCAACGGTGGGGCGGTACACCGGGGAGCTGTTTTTT. Protein product: CASSPTVGRYTGELFF. This rearrangement joins TRBV5-6 to TRBJ2-2; possibly TRBD1 for D (5 bases). CDR1 is SGHDT, CDR2 YYEEEE, per germline. The V gene lost 5 bases and the J gene lost 3 bases, with 17 bases spanning the gap. The CDR3 contains 16 residues.

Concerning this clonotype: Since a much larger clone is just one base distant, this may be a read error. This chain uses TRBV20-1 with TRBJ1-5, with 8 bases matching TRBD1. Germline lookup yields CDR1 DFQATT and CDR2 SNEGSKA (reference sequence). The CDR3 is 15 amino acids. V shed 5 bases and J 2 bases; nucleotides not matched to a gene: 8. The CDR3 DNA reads TGCAGTGCTGGGTTACAGGGGGTGGGCAATCAGCCCCAGCATTTT. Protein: CSAGLQGVGNQPQHF.

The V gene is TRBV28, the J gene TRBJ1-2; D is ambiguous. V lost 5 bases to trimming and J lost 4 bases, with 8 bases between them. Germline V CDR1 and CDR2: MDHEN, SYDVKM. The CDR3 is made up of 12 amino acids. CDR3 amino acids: CASSPHAYGYTF. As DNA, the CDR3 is TGTGCCAGCAGTCCCCACGCCTATGGCTACACCTTC.

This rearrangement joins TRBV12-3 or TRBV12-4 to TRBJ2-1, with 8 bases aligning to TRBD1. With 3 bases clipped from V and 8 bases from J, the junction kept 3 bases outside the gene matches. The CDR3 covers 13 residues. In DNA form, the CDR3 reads TGTGCCAGCAGTTTCCAGACAGGGGATGAGCAGTTCTTC. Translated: CASSFQTGDEQFF.

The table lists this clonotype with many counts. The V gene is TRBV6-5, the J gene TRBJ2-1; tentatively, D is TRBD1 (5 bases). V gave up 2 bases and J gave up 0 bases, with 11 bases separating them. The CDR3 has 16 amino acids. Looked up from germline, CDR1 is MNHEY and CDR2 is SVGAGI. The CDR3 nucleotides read TGTGCCAGCAGTTACGTACAGGCTCGCTCCTACAATGAGCAGTTCTTC. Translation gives CASSYVQARSYNEQFF.

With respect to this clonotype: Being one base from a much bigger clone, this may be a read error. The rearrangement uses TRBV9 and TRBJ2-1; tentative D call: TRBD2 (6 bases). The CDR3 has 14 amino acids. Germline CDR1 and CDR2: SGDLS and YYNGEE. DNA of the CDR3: TGTACCAGCAGCGGGCCCCAGGCGGGCTTTGAGCAGTTCTTC. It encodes CTSSGPQAGFEQFF.

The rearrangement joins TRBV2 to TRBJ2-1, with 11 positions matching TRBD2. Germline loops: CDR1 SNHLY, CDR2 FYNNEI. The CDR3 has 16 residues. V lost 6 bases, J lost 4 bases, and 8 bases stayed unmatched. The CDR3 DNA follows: TGTGCCAGCAGGTCAGGAGTAGCGGGGGGGTACAATGAGCAGTTCTTC. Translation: CASRSGVAGGYNEQFF.

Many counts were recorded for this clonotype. This CDR3 is CASSLAAVNEQYF. The CDR3, as DNA: TGCGCCAGCAGCTTGGCCGCGGTCAACGAGCAGTACTTC. The chain employs TRBV5-1 and TRBJ2-7; D gene unclear. The CDR3 covers 13 residues. The V gene lost 0 bases and the J gene lost 5 bases, with 9 bases spanning the gap. Germline CDR1 reads SGHRS; CDR2 reads YFSETQ.